This entry features one T cell receptor (beta chain) sequence. This record belongs to a study of T cells expressing NK-cell markers. 5'RACE template switching with UMIs generated TCR beta cDNA. TCRdb processed the 5' RACE reads again and assigns one entry to each CDR3 protein, with no DNA. The table for this sample gives roughly 110,000 distinct CDR3 sequences. This receptor was obtained from a woman aged 18-70 years in good health. Sequencing was carried out using blood T cells: a sorted CD56 or NKG2C T cell subset, CD4+ or CD8+ T cells, or bulk PBMC T cells (not recorded which).

The CDR3 here is CASRSGTANTEAFF. The chain carries TRBV6-1 and TRBJ1-1. Looked up from germline, CDR1 is MNHNS and CDR2 is SASEGT. The CDR3 loop spans 14 amino acids.